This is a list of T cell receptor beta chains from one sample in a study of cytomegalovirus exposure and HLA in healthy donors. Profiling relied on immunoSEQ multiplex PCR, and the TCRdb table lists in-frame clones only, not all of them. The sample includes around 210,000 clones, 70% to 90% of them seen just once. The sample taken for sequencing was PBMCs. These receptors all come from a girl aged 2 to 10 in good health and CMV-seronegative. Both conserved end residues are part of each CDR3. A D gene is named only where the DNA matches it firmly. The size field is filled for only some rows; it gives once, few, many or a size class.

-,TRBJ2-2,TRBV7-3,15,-,TGTGCCAGCAGCCCGTCTAGCACGAACACCGGGGAGCTGTTTTTT,CASSPSSTNTGELFF
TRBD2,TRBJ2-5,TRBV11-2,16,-,TGTGCCAGCAGCTCCGGACTAGCGGGGTACCAAGAGACCCAGTACTTC,CASSSGLAGYQETQYF
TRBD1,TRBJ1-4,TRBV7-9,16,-,TGTTCCAGCAGCTTAGGGACAGGGGGCGCTAATGAAAAACTGTTTTTT,CSSSLGTGGANEKLFF
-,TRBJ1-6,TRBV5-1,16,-,TGCGCCAGCAGCTTGGGCAGTTTCTCCTATAATTCACCCCTCCACTTT,CASSLGSFSYNSPLHF
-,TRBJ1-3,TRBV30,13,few,TGTGCCTGGACGGTAGACTCTGGAAACACCATATATTTT,CAWTVDSGNTIYF
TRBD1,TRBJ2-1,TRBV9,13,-,TGTGCCCAGCCGCAGGGGGCCGACAATGAGCAGTTCTTC,CAQPQGADNEQFF
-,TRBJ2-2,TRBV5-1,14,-,TGCGCCAGCAGCTTGGCACGAGAGACCGGGGAGCTGTTTTTT,CASSLARETGELFF
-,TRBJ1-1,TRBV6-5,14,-,TGTGCCAGCAGCAGGGGAAACATGAACACTGAAGCTTTCTTT,CASSRGNMNTEAFF
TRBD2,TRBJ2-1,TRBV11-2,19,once,TGTGCCAGCAGCTTATTTTTTCTAGCGGGACTCAGAACCGGGAATGAGCAGTTCTTC,CASSLFFLAGLRTGNEQFF
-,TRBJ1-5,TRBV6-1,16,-,TGTGCCAGCAGTGAAGCGCTTTGGCGGGATAATCAGCCCCAGCATTTT,CASSEALWRDNQPQHF
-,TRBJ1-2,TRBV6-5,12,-,TGTGCCAGCAGCCAAGTGGGAGATGGCTACACCTTC,CASSQVGDGYTF
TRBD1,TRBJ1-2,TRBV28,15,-,TGTGCCAGCAGTCCCGGGACAGGCGTGTCTCGGGGCTACACCTTC,CASSPGTGVSRGYTF
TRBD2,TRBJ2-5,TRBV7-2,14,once,TGTGCCAGCAGCTGGACTAGCGGGGGGGAGACCCAGTACTTC,CASSWTSGGETQYF
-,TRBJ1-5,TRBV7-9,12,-,TGTGCCAGCAGCCCGGGCAATCAGCCCCAGCATTTT,CASSPGNQPQHF
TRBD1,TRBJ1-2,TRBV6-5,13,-,TGTGCCAGCAATAACAGGGGGGCAAGCGGCTACACCTTC,CASNNRGASGYTF
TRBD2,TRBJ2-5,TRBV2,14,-,TGTGCCAGCAGACGAGAGCGGGGACAAGAGACCCAGTACTTC,CASRRERGQETQYF
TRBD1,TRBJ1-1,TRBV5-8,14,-,TGTGCCAGCAGCTACAGGGGGCGCGAGGACGAAGCTTTCTTT,CASSYRGREDEAFF
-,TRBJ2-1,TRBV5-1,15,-,TGCGCCAGCAGCTTGGATAGCAAGGCTTACAATGAGCAGTTCTTC,CASSLDSKAYNEQFF
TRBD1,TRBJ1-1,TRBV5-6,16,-,TGTGCCAGCAGCTTGGACCAGGGGGCGTTCAGCACTGAAGCTTTCTTT,CASSLDQGAFSTEAFF
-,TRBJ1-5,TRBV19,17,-,TGTGCCAGTAGTATCCCGGGCAAAAGACAGGACCGTCAGCCCCAGCATTTT,CASSIPGKRQDRQPQHF
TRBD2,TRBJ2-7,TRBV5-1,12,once,TGCGCCAGCAGCCCTAGCGGGACCGAGCAGTACTTC,CASSPSGTEQYF
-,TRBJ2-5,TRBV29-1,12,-,TGCAGCGTTAGGAGGAGGCAAGAGACCCAGTACTTC,CSVRRRQETQYF
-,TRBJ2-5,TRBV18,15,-,TGTGCCAGCTCACCTGCTTCGGGGTCCCAAGAGACCCAGTACTTC,CASSPASGSQETQYF
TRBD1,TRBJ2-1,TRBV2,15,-,TGTGCCAGCAGACAGACAGGGGGCGACTCCAATGAGCAGTTCTTC,CASRQTGGDSNEQFF
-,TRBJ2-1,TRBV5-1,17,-,TGCGCCAGCAGCTTGGAGGGGGGCTGGCAGGGGGACAATGAGCAGTTCTTC,CASSLEGGWQGDNEQFF
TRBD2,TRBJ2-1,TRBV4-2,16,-,TGTGCCAGCAGCCAAGATGGGGGGGGATCCTACAATGAGCAGTTCTTC,CASSQDGGGSYNEQFF
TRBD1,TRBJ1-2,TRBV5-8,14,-,TGTGCCAGCAGCCCACAGGGGAAACTCTATGGCTACACCTTC,CASSPQGKLYGYTF
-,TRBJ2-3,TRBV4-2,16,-,TGTGCCAGCAGCCAAGATCGAACAGTAATCACAGATACGCAGTATTTT,CASSQDRTVITDTQYF
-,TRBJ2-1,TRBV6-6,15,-,TGTGCCAGCACCGACGAGGGGGTCGGGCGCAATGAGCAGTTCTTC,CASTDEGVGRNEQFF
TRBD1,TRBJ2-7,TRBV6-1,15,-,TGTGCCAGCAGTGAACCTGGACAGGCCTCCTACGAGCAGTACTTC,CASSEPGQASYEQYF
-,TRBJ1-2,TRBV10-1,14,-,TGCGCCAGCAGTGAGGAGGCGGGACTGGGGGGCTACACCTTC,CASSEEAGLGGYTF
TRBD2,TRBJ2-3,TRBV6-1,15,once,TGTGCCAGCAGTGAACGGGGGGAGGGCACAGATACGCAGTATTTT,CASSERGEGTDTQYF
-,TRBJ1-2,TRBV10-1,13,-,TGCGCCAGCACCAAGACAGCAAACTATGGCTACACCTTC,CASTKTANYGYTF
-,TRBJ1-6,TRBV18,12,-,TGTGCCAGCTCCCTCTATAATTCACCCCTCCACTTT,CASSLYNSPLHF
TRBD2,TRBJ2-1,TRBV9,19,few,TGTGCCAGCAGCGTAGAGGGACTACCTGGAGGGAGGTCCTACAATGAGCAGTTCTTC,CASSVEGLPGGRSYNEQFF
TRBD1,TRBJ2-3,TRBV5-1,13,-,TGCGCCAGTAGGACAGGGGGCACAGATACGCAGTATTTT,CASRTGGTDTQYF
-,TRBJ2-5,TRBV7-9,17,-,TGTGCCAGCAGCTTTCTGGGAACTAAGCGGTCCCAAGAGACCCAGTACTTC,CASSFLGTKRSQETQYF
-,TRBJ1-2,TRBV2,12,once,TGTGCCAGCAGTGAAGGGACAGTAGGCTACACCTTC,CASSEGTVGYTF
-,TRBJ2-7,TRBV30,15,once,TGTGCCTGGACCACAGACGTTGTACGCTCCTACGAGCAGTACTTC,CAWTTDVVRSYEQYF
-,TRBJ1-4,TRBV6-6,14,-,TGTGCCAGCAGAGCGACGACAACTAATGAAAAACTGTTTTTT,CASRATTTNEKLFF